A single sample gave rise to the 10 T cell receptor beta chains below, sequenced in a study of a mutant IDH1 vaccine in newly diagnosed glioma (TCRdb year 2021). The time point label on this specimen signifies: baseline, week 1 (first vaccination visit). The intended sense of this specimen's treatment or condition label: pre-vaccination baseline after standard-of-care therapy. Libraries were constructed by the immunoSEQ multiplex PCR assay. TCRdb provides this immuneACCESS table in a form limited to in-frame rearrangements. Some clones are lacking; in checked studies, under half of them reflect an unresolved V gene, and why the rest are absent is not known. This sample lists 75,000 to 100,000 clones; about 90% were detected once. In total, the top ten clones hold approximately 0.58% of the sample. The starting material was PBMCs, obtained from a glioma patient treated with radiotherapy, temozolomide or both. The source is a woman between 45 and 60 years old with glioma.

The chain uses TRBV5-1 and TRBJ1-1; D not certain. Trimming removed 4 bases at V and 4 bases at J, with 17 bases between. The germline gives CDR1 SGHRS, CDR2 YFSETQ. The length of the CDR3 is 15 residues. In DNA form, the CDR3 reads TGCGCCAGCAGCCCCCGGAGCTCAGGTGGCACTGAAGCTTTCTTT. Its protein product is CASSPRSSGGTEAFF.

This rearrangement joins TRBV11-2 to TRBJ2-3; 9 bases align to TRBD1. With V trimmed by 5 bases and J by 5 bases, 5 bases remained unmatched. Per the germline V gene, CDR1 is SGHAT and CDR2 is FQNNGV. CDR3 length equals 14 residues. For the CDR3, the DNA is TGTGCCAGCAGCGATCCGGGACAGGGAGATACGCAGTATTTT. Its translation: CASSDPGQGDTQYF.

The chain links TRBV28 to TRBJ1-2; tentative D call: TRBD1 (6 bases). CDR3 length equals 14 residues. Trimming took 5 bases from V and 2 from J, leaving 12 bases between them. The germline V gene has CDR1 MDHEN and CDR2 SYDVKM. CDR3 amino acids: CASSPAGANYGYTF. CDR3 DNA: TGTGCCAGCAGTCCCGCGGGGGCGAACTATGGCTACACCTTC.

Concerning this clone itself: The sample contains more than one DNA sequence encoding this CDR3. V usage is TRBV29-1 and J usage is TRBJ2-7, with a weak D call TRBD1 (5 bases). The V end was cut by 4 bases, the J end by 1 base, with 8 bases between. The CDR3 loop spans 12 amino acids. From germline, CDR1 is SQVTM and CDR2 ANQGSEA. The CDR3 region is CSVGGGSYEQYF. DNA of the CDR3: TGCAGCGTTGGGGGCGGTTCCTACGAGCAGTACTTC.

The rearrangement links TRBV7-9 to TRBJ1-2; D unresolved. Germline assignment: CDR1 SEHNR and CDR2 FQNEAQ (reference sequence). V lost 1 base, J lost 3 bases, and 12 bases lay in between. CDR3 size: 15 residues. CDR3 sequence: CASSLEMGTDYGYTF. DNA of the CDR3: TGTGCCAGCAGCTTAGAGATGGGTACGGACTATGGCTACACCTTC. Supplemented by reference TRBV7-9 and TRBJ1-2, the full variable domain reads DTGVSQNPRHKITKRGQNVTFRCDPISEHNRLYWYRQTLGQGPEFLTYFQNEAQLEKSRLLSDRFSAERPKGSFSTLEIQRTEQGDSAMYLCASSLEMGTDYGYTFGSGTRLTVV.

The chain joins TRBV10-3 to TRBJ1-2; 7 bases fit TRBD1. Germline loops: CDR1 ENHRY, CDR2 SYGVKD. This CDR3 has 13 residues. Unmatched junction bases numbered 6, after V lost 9 bases and J lost 2 bases. CDR3: CAIRQGANYGYTF. CDR3 coding DNA: TGTGCCATTAGACAGGGCGCAAACTATGGCTACACCTTC.

The chain links TRBV5-4 to TRBJ2-3, with D perhaps TRBD1 (5 bases). The germline V gene has CDR1 SGHNT and CDR2 YYREEE (reference sequence). V lost 0 bases to trimming and J lost 4 bases, with 6 bases between them. CDR3 length equals 13 residues. The CDR3 loop is CASSLAGSDTQYF. CDR3 nucleotides: TGTGCCAGCAGCTTGGCAGGGTCAGATACGCAGTATTTT.

The chain recombines TRBV7-3 with TRBJ2-2; 13 bases align to TRBD2. Germline V gives CDR1 SGHTA, CDR2 FQGTGA. CDR3 length: 15 amino acids. Trimming at V came to 4 bases and at J to 4 bases, leaving 0 bases not matched to a gene. The CDR3 here is CASSWTSGSTGELFF. The CDR3 DNA sequence: TGTGCCAGCAGCTGGACTAGCGGGAGCACCGGGGAGCTGTTTTTT.

The chain employs TRBV5-1 and TRBJ2-7; 10 nucleotides line up with TRBD2. The germline V gene has CDR1 SGHRS and CDR2 YFSETQ. The CDR3 contains 16 residues. The junction had 7 bases not matched to a gene; V was cut back by 4 bases and J by 0 bases. The CDR3 region has the DNA TGCGCCAGCAGCGGGACCGGGACTAGCGCCTCCTACGAGCAGTACTTC. Amino acids: CASSGTGTSASYEQYF.

The rearrangement links TRBV19 to TRBJ2-7; D remains unclear. Trimming stripped 4 bases from V and 3 bases from J, with 10 bases between. Germline values: CDR1 LNHDA, CDR2 SQIVND (reference sequence). The length of the CDR3 is 13 residues. The DNA for the CDR3 is TGTGCCAGTAGTAACGGACCTTACTACGAGCAGTACTTC. Amino acids: CASSNGPYYEQYF. Combining the CDR3 with reference TRBV19 and TRBJ2-7 gives the whole variable domain DGGITQSPKYLFRKEGQNVTLSCEQNLNHDAMYWYRQDPGQGLRLIYYSQIVNDFQKGDIAEGYSVSREKKESFPLTVTSAQKNPTAFYLCASSNGPYYEQYFGPGTRLTVT.